This entry concerns a single T cell receptor (beta chain). Its antigen remains unknown. These data originate in a study of T cell responses to AZD1222 COVID-19 vaccine. Trimming took off 5 bases at V and 2 bases at J, with 15 bases between the two ends. This CDR3 comprises 15 residues. CDR1 is LNHDA, CDR2 SQIVND, per germline (reference sequence). Whole-study findings and limits: Donors, mostly white British, included more females; clonal diversity was possibly underestimated.

TCRdb's copy holds only in-frame clones and misses some; the assay was immunoSEQ multiplex PCR. The sample yields more than 150,000 clones, 91% seen once. The receptor comes from an adult in good health. Sequences were derived from peripheral blood, sampled on day 0 of AZD1222 vaccination. V is TRBV19 and J is TRBJ2-5; D possibly corresponds to TRBD1 (5 bases). CDR3 region: CASSLGRVGQETQYF. CDR3 nucleotides: TGTGCCAGTAGTCTGGGCAGGGTGGGTCAAGAGACCCAGTACTTC.